These T cell receptor beta chains were read from a single sample in a study of blood T cell repertoires in COVID-19. The protocol was immunoSEQ multiplex PCR, while the TCRdb copy is restricted to in-frame clones and leaves out a portion. The table has under 300,000 clones, approximately 85% seen once. Sequenced sample: PBMCs or T cells enriched from blood (not recorded which). The receptor set was obtained from a woman aged 50 to 60 who had recovered from COVID-19. Each CDR3 is given with its conserved first and last residue. Fields, in order: V gene, CDR3 length, clone size, CDR3 protein. Rows give clone size only sometimes, using once, few, many, or a class for an expanded clone.

>TRBV10-3|14|.
CAAGGKQDTYEQYF
>TRBV5-4|16|.
CASRLDRGTGANVLTF
>TRBV28|15|.
CASTSGRSSYNEQFF
>TRBV10-3|14|once
CAISEGRGEQPQHF
>TRBV5-4|15|.
CASRGGTSGAYEQYF
>TRBV10-3|15|.
CAISEGSGEYNEQFF
>TRBV6-5|15|few
CASTPLGGANYGYTF
>TRBV30|13|.
CAWIVRGGTEAFF
>TRBV19|14|.
CASEGASSTDTQYF
>TRBV12-3/TRBV12-4|12|.
CASSSDRSVQYF
>TRBV24-1|12|.
CATQGSYNEQFF
>TRBV5-6|16|.
CASSFSGEPSYNEQFF
>TRBV19|17|once
CASSKAGPGLANYGYTF
>TRBV11-2|12|.
CASSLAYNEQFF
>TRBV7-9|15|.
CASSLTQSNTGELFF
>TRBV18|12|few
CASSPPQGQVFF
>TRBV11-1|14|.
CASSSQAPLYGYTF
>TRBV9|11|few
CASSARTEQFF